A selection of T cell receptor beta chains follows, all from one sample in a study of blood T cells in healthy people across ages. Each CDR3 protein gets one entry after TCRdb re-called the 5' RACE reads with MiXCR. The table lists 750,000 to 1,000,000 distinct CDR3 sequences, just under 30% of them singletons, with about 10% in the top ten. The data were also submitted as part of a second study, on T cells of mothers and their children.

Sequencing used blood. The receptors come from a woman aged 40 to 55 in good health. CDR3s include the opening cysteine and the closing phenylalanine or tryptophan. The D gene is left open where the match is weak. Clone size is not always given. Where it is, it says once, few, many or a class for expanded clones.

CSARSGVLSQETQYF,TGCAGTGCTAGATCGGGCGTTTTATCCCAAGAGACCCAGTACTTC,TRBV20-1,-,TRBJ2-5,-
CASSTGTDADTQYF,TGTGCCAGCAGCACCGGGACCGACGCGGATACGCAGTATTTT,TRBV7-2,many,TRBJ2-3,-
CASKRASYNEQFF,TGTGCCAGCAAGAGGGCTTCCTACAATGAGCAGTTCTTC,TRBV12-3/TRBV12-4,many,TRBJ2-1,-
CASSLEGQVGAEAFF,TGCGCCAGCAGCTTGGAGGGCCAGGTCGGGGCTGAAGCTTTCTTT,TRBV5-1,few,TRBJ1-1,-
CASTPGTTSYGCTF,TGTGCCAGCACCCCAGGGACCACCTCCTATGGCTGCACCTTC,TRBV6-5,-,TRBJ1-2,-
CSAVRTAGRGPQHF,TGCAGTGCTGTCAGGACAGCAGGGCGAGGGCCCCAGCATTTT,TRBV20-1,few,TRBJ1-5,-
CASSLAGTGDQGGGYTF,TGCGCCAGCAGCTTGGCCGGGACAGGGGACCAAGGGGGTGGCTACACCTTC,TRBV5-1,once,TRBJ1-2,TRBD1
CASSLIPGQSIGYGHTF,TGTGCCAGCAGTCTTATCCCGGGACAGTCGATAGGGTATGGCCACACCTTC,TRBV12-3/TRBV12-4,once,TRBJ1-2,TRBD1
CASSHRDRANEQFF,TGCGCCAGCAGCCACCGGGACAGGGCCAATGAGCAGTTCTTC,TRBV5-1,few,TRBJ2-1,TRBD1
CASSPETSGGVYEQYF,TGCGCCAGCAGCCCTGAGACTAGCGGGGGGGTCTACGAGCAGTACTTC,TRBV4-3,many,TRBJ2-7,TRBD2
CSARDPGGSGGDYGYTF,TGCAGTGCTAGAGACCCCGGGGGCTCAGGGGGAGACTATGGCTACACCTTC,TRBV20-1,-,TRBJ1-2,TRBD1
CASSPQGGGRAYNEQFF,TGTGCCAGCAGTCCCCAGGGGGGCGGTAGGGCCTACAATGAGCAGTTCTTC,TRBV28,-,TRBJ2-1,-
CASSQAGGAQAKNIQYF,TGCGCCAGCAGCCAGGCCGGGGGGGCGCAGGCCAAAAACATTCAGTACTTC,TRBV4-1,many,TRBJ2-4,TRBD2
CAGSLVGGGAAGSYEQYF,TGCGCCGGCAGCTTGGTTGGCGGGGGGGCAGCCGGATCCTACGAGCAGTACTTC,TRBV5-1,-,TRBJ2-7,TRBD2
CAIAPGTGKEAQYF,TGTGCCATTGCCCCCGGGACAGGGAAAGAGGCCCAGTACTTC,TRBV10-3,once,TRBJ2-5,TRBD1